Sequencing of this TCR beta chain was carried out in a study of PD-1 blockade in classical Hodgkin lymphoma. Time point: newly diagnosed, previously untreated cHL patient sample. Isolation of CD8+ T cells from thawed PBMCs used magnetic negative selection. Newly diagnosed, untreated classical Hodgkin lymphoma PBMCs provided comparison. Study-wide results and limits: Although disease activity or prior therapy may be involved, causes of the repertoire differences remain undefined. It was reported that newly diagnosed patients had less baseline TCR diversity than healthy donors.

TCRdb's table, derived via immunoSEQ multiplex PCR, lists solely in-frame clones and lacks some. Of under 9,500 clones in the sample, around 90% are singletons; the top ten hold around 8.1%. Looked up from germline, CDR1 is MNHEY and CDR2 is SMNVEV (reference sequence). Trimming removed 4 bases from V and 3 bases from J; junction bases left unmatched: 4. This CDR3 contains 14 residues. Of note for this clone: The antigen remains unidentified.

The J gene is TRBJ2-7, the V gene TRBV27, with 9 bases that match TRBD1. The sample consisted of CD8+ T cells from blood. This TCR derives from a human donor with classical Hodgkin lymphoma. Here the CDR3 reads CASSSRDRDYEQYF. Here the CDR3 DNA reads TGTGCCAGCAGTTCCCGGGACAGGGACTACGAGCAGTACTTC.